The rows below give T cell receptor beta chains drawn from one sample of a study of early T cells in non-severe SARS-CoV-2 infection. TCRdb analysed the 5' RACE reads with MiXCR anew, one entry per CDR3 protein. Here the sample spans around 64,000 distinct CDR3 sequences, roughly 11% being singletons. The starting material was whole blood, obtained at baseline. Source of these receptors: an adult who was a healthcare worker with PCR-confirmed SARS-CoV-2 infection or an uninfected control (not recorded which). CDR3s include the opening cysteine and the closing phenylalanine or tryptophan. The D gene is left open where the match is weak. The size of a clone is reported for some rows only, either as once, few or many, or as a class for expanded clones.

V,J,size,D,DNA,CDR3
TRBV9,TRBJ2-3,many,TRBD2,TGTGCCAGCAGCGCAGTGGGCGGGGGGGGCACAGATACGCAGTATTTT,CASSAVGGGGTDTQYF
TRBV2,TRBJ2-4,-,-,TGTGCCAGCACGAGGGAATCCACCTTAGCCAAAAACATTCAGTACTTC,CASTRESTLAKNIQYF
TRBV4-1,TRBJ2-4,-,TRBD2,TGCGCCAGCAGCCAAGGGGAATTCGGGACGGGAGGGAGAAACATTCAGTACTTC,CASSQGEFGTGGRNIQYF
TRBV5-1,TRBJ2-3,few,TRBD1,TGCGCCAGCACCAGGGGCGGGACAGGGGCAGATACGCAGTATTTT,CASTRGGTGADTQYF
TRBV20-1,TRBJ2-3,many,TRBD2,TGCAGTGCCGAAGGGACTAGCGGGAGCACAGATACGCAGTATTTT,CSAEGTSGSTDTQYF
TRBV6-6,TRBJ1-5,few,TRBD1,TGTGCCAGCAGGATTGACAGGGGCATTGATCAGCCCCAGCATTTT,CASRIDRGIDQPQHF
TRBV2,TRBJ2-1,few,-,TGTGCCAGCAGTGTGGAAGGGGGTGAGCAGTTCTTC,CASSVEGGEQFF
TRBV7-2,TRBJ2-2,-,-,TGTGCCAGCAGCCGGGGGTGGACCGGGGAGCTGTTTTTT,CASSRGWTGELFF
TRBV9,TRBJ2-3,-,TRBD2,TGTGCCAGCAGCTCTGGACTAGCCGGAGTAGATACGCAGTATTTT,CASSSGLAGVDTQYF
TRBV12-3/TRBV12-4,TRBJ2-1,few,TRBD2,TGTGCCAGCAGTTCCCCGGGACTAGCGGGAGTTTACGAGCAGTTCTTC,CASSSPGLAGVYEQFF
TRBV11-2,TRBJ2-2,-,-,TGTGCCAGCAGGACAAGCCCTGTCTTAATTGGGGAGCTGTTTTTT,CASRTSPVLIGELFF
TRBV12-3/TRBV12-4,TRBJ2-7,many,TRBD2,TGTGCCAGCGCAAGGATATTAGCGGGAGGCTTCTCCTACGAGCAGTACTTC,CASARILAGGFSYEQYF
TRBV30,TRBJ1-6,few,-,TGTGCCTGCAAGGGGAGCTCCTATAATTCACCCCTCCACTTT,CACKGSSYNSPLHF
TRBV20-1,TRBJ2-1,-,-,TGCAGTGCTAGAGAACAGGGGAGGGAGCAGTTCTTC,CSAREQGREQFF
TRBV7-2,TRBJ2-1,-,TRBD2,TGTGCCAGCAGCTTGGGGGGAGGGCCTAATGAGCAGTTCTTC,CASSLGGGPNEQFF
TRBV9,TRBJ1-1,-,-,TGTGCCAGCAGCGTAGGTGTAAGGGGCCCGAACACTGAAGCTTTCTTT,CASSVGVRGPNTEAFF
TRBV6-1,TRBJ2-3,few,-,TGTGCCAGCAATAGAAGGAGGACAGATACGCAGTATTTT,CASNRRRTDTQYF
TRBV6-6,TRBJ1-5,-,-,TGTGCCAGCGAGGGGGGGCCCCGTTATAGCAATCAGCCCCAGCATTTT,CASEGGPRYSNQPQHF
TRBV7-8,TRBJ1-2,-,-,TGTGCCAGCAGCATTACAGGGCAAGGCTACACCTTC,CASSITGQGYTF
TRBV2,TRBJ1-1,many,-,TGTGCCAGCACCGCGAGGGTAAGCACTGAAGCTTTCTTT,CASTARVSTEAFF
TRBV6-1,TRBJ2-5,many,-,TGTGCCAGCAGTAAAGATAGCCCACAAGAGACCCAGTACTTC,CASSKDSPQETQYF
TRBV29-1,TRBJ1-1,-,-,TGCAGCGTGGGGGAAGGGGACACTGAAGCTTTCTTT,CSVGEGDTEAFF
TRBV5-1,TRBJ2-5,few,-,TGCGCCAGCAGCTCAATAGAAGGGGCCGAGACCCAGTACTTC,CASSSIEGAETQYF
TRBV4-1,TRBJ2-3,-,TRBD2,TGCGCCAGCAGCCAAGAGAGTAGCGGGATCCCAAGCACAGATACGCAGTATTTT,CASSQESSGIPSTDTQYF
TRBV5-5,TRBJ2-1,few,TRBD1,TGTGCCAGCAGTGACAGGGGGCATGAGCAGTTCTTC,CASSDRGHEQFF
TRBV29-1,TRBJ2-3,-,-,TGCAGCGTTGCCAGGGACACTAGCACAGATACGCAGTATTTT,CSVARDTSTDTQYF
TRBV6-1,TRBJ2-1,many,-,TGTGCCAGCAGTGAAATCACAGGGTCCTACAATGAGCAGTTCTTC,CASSEITGSYNEQFF
TRBV29-1,TRBJ2-1,-,-,TGCAGCGTTGTGGACCCCTGGAGGAATGAGCAGTTCTTC,CSVVDPWRNEQFF
TRBV4-1,TRBJ2-3,many,TRBD1,TGCGCCAGCAGCCAAGTACGGACAGGGGGCGACACAGATACGCAGTATTTT,CASSQVRTGGDTDTQYF
TRBV7-2,TRBJ2-7,many,TRBD2,TGTGCCAGCAGCTTAGCCCCTTGGGCTAGCGGGAGGGTTTCCCGCGAGCAGTACTTC,CASSLAPWASGRVSREQYF
TRBV24-1,TRBJ2-1,-,TRBD1,TGTGCCACCAGTGAGTTGGACAGGGGCCGACGGTTCTTC,CATSELDRGRRFF
TRBV18,TRBJ2-3,many,-,TGTGCCAGCTCACCGAACGAACGAGGAGAGGATACGCAGTATTTT,CASSPNERGEDTQYF
TRBV12-5,TRBJ2-5,few,-,TGTGCTAGTGGTCCCTCGGGAGTGGAGACCCAGTACTTC,CASGPSGVETQYF
TRBV2,TRBJ2-3,-,TRBD2,TGTGCCAGCAGGGTCCGCGGGGGGGTGTCTAGCACAGATACGCAGTATTTT,CASRVRGGVSSTDTQYF
TRBV2,TRBJ2-1,many,TRBD2,TGTGCCAGCAGTTCCGGGAGGAAAGGGCATAGAGACAATGAGCAGTTCTTC,CASSSGRKGHRDNEQFF
TRBV11-2,TRBJ2-1,many,TRBD2,TGTGCCAGCAGCTTGAGCGGGACGTACAATGAGCAGTTCTTC,CASSLSGTYNEQFF
TRBV12-3/TRBV12-4,TRBJ1-5,few,-,TGTGCCAGCAGTTTCCGGACAGTCAATCAGCCCCAGCATTTT,CASSFRTVNQPQHF
TRBV7-2,TRBJ1-1,-,TRBD1,TGTGCCAGCAGCTCTGACAGGGGCGCTGAAGCTTTCTTT,CASSSDRGAEAFF
TRBV20-1,TRBJ2-7,few,-,TGCAGTGCTAGTTTGGACACCTACGAGCAGTACTTC,CSASLDTYEQYF
TRBV12-3/TRBV12-4,TRBJ1-2,-,TRBD1,TGTGCCAGCAGTTTGGGGGACAGTCCGCGTAACTATGGCTACACCTTC,CASSLGDSPRNYGYTF
TRBV6-2/TRBV6-3,TRBJ2-1,many,-,TGTGCCAGCAGTTTGGTAGGCTTCAATGAGCAGTTCTTC,CASSLVGFNEQFF
TRBV25-1,TRBJ1-2,-,TRBD1,TGTGCCAGCCGGGACAGGGGGCAAGGCTACACCTTC,CASRDRGQGYTF
TRBV20-1,TRBJ1-1,many,-,TGCAGTGCGCCCCGGATCGGGGGTACTGAAGCTTTCTTT,CSAPRIGGTEAFF
TRBV29-1,TRBJ2-1,-,-,TGCAGCGTTTGGCGGGGGCGCTCCTACAATGAGCAGTTCTTC,CSVWRGRSYNEQFF
TRBV5-1,TRBJ2-3,few,TRBD2,TGCGCCAGCAGCTTGGAAGCAGCGGGGGGCCGGGGAGATACGCAGTATTTT,CASSLEAAGGRGDTQYF
TRBV7-9,TRBJ2-1,few,-,TGTGCCAGCAGCTTTTTCAGTGGCACGGGCCCTAACTTC,CASSFFSGTGPNF
TRBV20-1,TRBJ2-7,-,-,TGCAGTGCTGGGGGGGACATCTACGAGCAGTACTTC,CSAGGDIYEQYF
TRBV20-1,TRBJ2-7,many,-,TGCAGTGCTAGAGATCCGCCCGAGCAGTACTTC,CSARDPPEQYF
TRBV7-2,TRBJ2-4,few,-,TGTGCCAGCAGCCCGCCGGCGATCTTAGCCAAAAACATTCAGTACTTC,CASSPPAILAKNIQYF
TRBV20-1,TRBJ2-3,-,-,TGCAGTGCTAGGCGGTCCGGGACAGATACGCAGTATTTT,CSARRSGTDTQYF
TRBV24-1,TRBJ2-2,many,-,TGTGCCCCAGTTGGGGGTACTTCGAACAGCGGGGAGCTGTTTTTT,CAPVGGTSNSGELFF
TRBV5-1,TRBJ2-5,few,TRBD1,TGCGCCAGCAGCTTCCCGGGACAGGAAGGAGAGACCCAGTACTTC,CASSFPGQEGETQYF
TRBV27,TRBJ2-1,many,-,TGTGCCAGTCACTCCTACAATGAGCAGTTCTTC,CASHSYNEQFF
TRBV7-3,TRBJ2-3,-,-,TGTGCCAGCAGCATTCAGGGCACAGATACGCAGTATTTT,CASSIQGTDTQYF
TRBV12-5,TRBJ2-7,-,TRBD1,TGTGCTTCCTCGGGACAGGGGTACTACGAGCAGTACTTC,CASSGQGYYEQYF
TRBV2,TRBJ2-3,-,-,TGTGCCAGCAGTGAATTTGGGTTGGGCACAGATACGCAGTATTTT,CASSEFGLGTDTQYF
TRBV10-3,TRBJ2-4,-,-,TGTGCCATCAGTACCGTGCCCAAAAACATTCAGTACTTC,CAISTVPKNIQYF
TRBV10-3,TRBJ2-7,many,-,TGTGCCATCAGCGCTGCGGGACAGAACTACGAGCAGTACTTC,CAISAAGQNYEQYF
TRBV12-3/TRBV12-4,TRBJ2-3,many,-,TGTGCCAGCACCTTCGGTGGGGAGATAGATACGCAGTATTTT,CASTFGGEIDTQYF
TRBV7-9,TRBJ1-2,-,-,TGTGCCAGCAGCTTAGGTTTGGAGATAAACTATGGCTACACCTTC,CASSLGLEINYGYTF